One sample yielded the 29 T cell receptor beta chains listed below, sequenced in a study of memory CD4+ T cells and cytomegalovirus serostatus. This table comes from immunoSEQ multiplex PCR, and its TCRdb copy is limited to in-frame clones, with some not included. Among more than 35,000 clones, approximately 79% were seen once, and the ten largest hold roughly 5.2%. Single viable CD3+CD4+CD8-CD45RO+ cells were sorted as the memory CD4+ T cells. Sequenced material: memory CD4+ T cells from blood. The receptor set was obtained from an adult in good health and CMV-seropositive.

This clone was counted a few times. V and J are TRBV5-6 and TRBJ1-1; 7 bases fit TRBD1. V dropped 4 bases and J dropped 5; count of bases not matched to a gene: 8. From germline, CDR1 is SGHDT and CDR2 YYEEEE. The CDR3 contains 14 residues. The CDR3 nucleotides read TGTGCCAGCAGCAAGGGACAGAGGGGAACTGAAGCTTTCTTT. Its translation: CASSKGQRGTEAFF.

This chain joins TRBV7-8 and TRBJ2-4; 9 nucleotides agree with TRBD1. The J segment lost 3 bases and the V segment lost 5 bases, leaving 5 bases of the junction unmatched. CDR3 size: 15 residues. Germline assignment: CDR1 SGHVS and CDR2 FQNEAQ. CDR3 in amino acids: CASSLGQGYKNIQYF. The CDR3 nucleotides are TGTGCCAGCAGCCTGGGACAGGGATACAAAAACATTCAGTACTTC.

The CDR3, as DNA: TGTGCCAGTACCCGGCCGGGACATCGGATGAACTATGGCTACACCTTC. Translation: CASTRPGHRMNYGYTF. J is TRBJ1-2 and V is TRBV19; the D gene is possibly TRBD1 (6 bases). V dropped 7 bases and J dropped 2 bases, with 20 bases sitting between them. CDR3 length equals 16 residues. The germline gives CDR1 LNHDA, CDR2 SQIVND (reference sequence).

The rearrangement joins TRBV5-6 to TRBJ1-2, with D perhaps TRBD1 (5 bases). Germline V lookup: CDR1 SGHDT, CDR2 YYEEEE. This CDR3 comprises 14 residues. V was cut by 4 bases and J by 6 bases, with 16 bases left in between. The CDR3 loop reads CASSRTGADDGYTF. As DNA, the CDR3 is TGTGCCAGCAGCCGAACCGGGGCGGATGATGGCTACACCTTC.

In this sample, this clone turned up once. The chain combines TRBV6-4 with TRBJ2-7; D remains ambiguous. The CDR3 is 11 amino acids. Germline loops: CDR1 MRHNA, CDR2 SNTAGT. V dropped 5 bases and J dropped 3 bases, with 5 bases sitting between them. The CDR3 coding sequence is TGTGCCAGCAGTTTAAACTACGAGCAGTACTTC. Its translation is CASSLNYEQYF.

CDR3 in DNA: TGTGCCAGCAGACCAAGGACGGCTAGCACAGATACGCAGTATTTT. It specifies CASRPRTASTDTQYF. The chain recombines TRBV6-5 with TRBJ2-3; D is unclear. Germline CDR1 and CDR2: MNHEY and SVGAGI. The V gene lost 6 bases and the J gene lost 0 bases, with 13 bases spanning the gap. The CDR3 loop spans 15 amino acids.

The chain couples TRBV2 to TRBJ2-5; possible D gene TRBD2, 6 bases. The germline gives CDR1 SNHLY, CDR2 FYNNEI. V shed 7 bases and J shed 4 bases, with 10 bases lying between them. The length of the CDR3 is 12 residues. DNA for the CDR3: TGTGCCAGCACGATGGGGGGAGAGACCCAGTACTTC. It is translated as CASTMGGETQYF.

The chain carries TRBV2 and TRBJ1-6; unclear D gene. CDR3 size: 13 residues. V lost 2 bases and J lost 7, with 6 bases in between. Germline lookup yields CDR1 SNHLY and CDR2 FYNNEI. This chain's CDR3 is CASSEMSNSPLHF. The CDR3 DNA reads as TGTGCCAGCAGTGAAATGAGCAATTCACCCCTCCACTTT.

The sample holds a few counts of this clone. The chain couples TRBV4-3 to TRBJ2-1; 8 nucleotides match TRBD2. The V gene's germline CDR1 is LGHNA and CDR2 YSLEER. The V and J ends lost 4 bases and 0 bases, in that order; junction bases with no gene match: 14. This CDR3 is built from 19 residues. The CDR3 sequence is CASSRPRGGSGGSYNEQFF. The CDR3, as DNA: TGCGCCAGCAGCCGTCCCAGGGGTGGGAGCGGGGGCTCCTACAATGAGCAGTTCTTC.

This clone was seen only once. This chain joins TRBV19 and TRBJ2-7, with D tentatively TRBD1 (5 bases). This CDR3 has 13 amino acids. The V end was cut by 7 bases, the J end by 6 bases, with 16 bases between. Germline-derived CDR1 and CDR2 are LNHDA and SQIVND (reference sequence). CDR3 in DNA: TGTGCCAGTACTGCCGATGGGGCCCCCGAGCAGTACTTC. The encoded protein is CASTADGAPEQYF.

This chain links TRBV28 with TRBJ1-5, with D perhaps TRBD1 (6 bases). From germline, CDR1 is MDHEN and CDR2 SYDVKM. CDR3 size: 13 residues. V lost 6 bases and J 5 bases, leaving 11 bases between the germline ends. CDR3 coding DNA: TGTGCCAGCAGGGCCGGGGGCGATCAGCCCCAGCATTTT. Residues: CASRAGGDQPQHF.

The chain is built from TRBV14 and TRBJ2-1, with 9 bases lining up with TRBD2. The ends lost 4 bases at V and 4 bases at J; junction bases unmatched: 5. CDR1 and CDR2 from the germline V gene are SGHDN and FVKESK. There are 15 residues in the CDR3. Written as DNA, the CDR3 is TGTGCCAGCAGCCCACGACTAGCGGAGTACAATGAGCAGTTCTTC. This gives the protein CASSPRLAEYNEQFF.

The V gene is TRBV2, the J gene TRBJ2-1; 8 positions match TRBD2. CDR1 is SNHLY, CDR2 FYNNEI, per germline. The CDR3 consists of 13 residues. The J segment lost 8 bases and the V segment lost 9 bases, leaving 9 bases of the junction unmatched. The CDR3 protein is CARGGLARDEQFF. The CDR3, as DNA: TGTGCCAGAGGAGGACTAGCAAGAGATGAGCAGTTCTTC.

This chain uses TRBV7-9 with TRBJ2-7; 7 bases match TRBD1. The CDR3 runs to 15 residues. CDR1 and CDR2 from the germline V gene are SEHNR and FQNEAQ (reference sequence). V dropped 5 bases and J dropped 2; count of bases not matched to a gene: 9. This CDR3 is CASSPSGTATYEQYF. The CDR3 bases are TGTGCCAGCAGCCCCTCCGGGACAGCTACCTACGAGCAGTACTTC.

V and J are TRBV6-1 and TRBJ1-1; D possibly corresponds to TRBD1 (6 bases). CDR3 length equals 14 residues. Germline V gives CDR1 MNHNS, CDR2 SASEGT. Trimming left V 6 bases short and J 8 bases short, with 19 bases between. The CDR3 reads CASRQGMSFSEAFF. CDR3 nucleotide sequence: TGTGCCAGCAGACAGGGTATGTCATTCTCGGAAGCTTTCTTT.

The CDR3 DNA sequence: TGTGCCAGCAGTTCCGGACAGGGATGGAATGGCTACACCTTC. Protein sequence: CASSSGQGWNGYTF. This chain links TRBV6-1 with TRBJ1-2; TRBD1 agrees at 8 bases. Germline lookup yields CDR1 MNHNS and CDR2 SASEGT. This CDR3 spans 14 amino acids. V was pared by 5 bases and J by 6 bases, with 8 bases of the junction left unmatched.

This chain uses TRBV27 with TRBJ1-1, with 9 bases aligning to TRBD1. Germline assignment: CDR1 MNHEY and CDR2 SMNVEV (reference sequence). The CDR3 sequence is 16 residues long. The junction had 10 bases not matched to a gene; V was cut back by 5 bases and J by 3 bases. The CDR3 sequence is CASSPKGTGRHTEAFF. The CDR3 coding sequence is TGTGCCAGCAGTCCAAAGGGGACAGGGAGGCACACTGAAGCTTTCTTT.

J is TRBJ2-2 and V is TRBV6-5; D ambiguous. The CDR3 spans 16 residues. V was shortened by 1 base and J by 3 bases, with 12 bases between the two germline ends. Looked up from germline, CDR1 is MNHEY and CDR2 is SVGAGI. The CDR3 region has the DNA TGTGCCAGCAGTTACTATCCGGCTAGACACACCGGGGAGCTGTTTTTT. It yields the protein CASSYYPARHTGELFF.

The chain couples TRBV6-6 to TRBJ2-7, with unresolved D. The V end lost 4 bases, the J end lost 3 bases, and 7 bases lay between the germline ends. Germline CDR1 is MNHNY and CDR2 is SVGAGI (reference sequence). This CDR3 is 12 amino acids long. The DNA for the CDR3 is TGTGCCAGCAGTTCTGGGGACTACGAGCAGTACTTC. Translated: CASSSGDYEQYF.

This sequence joins TRBV5-1 and TRBJ2-7; the D gene is possibly TRBD1 (5 bases). Germline V CDR1 and CDR2: SGHRS, YFSETQ. Between the trimmed V and J ends, which lost 0 bases and 6 bases, there was a span of 10 bases. The CDR3 has 13 residues. The CDR3 loop reads CASSLASGIEQYF. CDR3 DNA: TGCGCCAGCAGCTTGGCGTCAGGGATCGAGCAGTACTTC. Complete variable domain (other parts from reference TRBV5-1 and TRBJ2-7): KAGVTQTPRYLIKTRGQQVTLSCSPISGHRSVSWYQQTPGQGLQFLFEYFSETQRNKGNFPGRFSGRQFSNSRSEMNVSTLELGDSALYLCASSLASGIEQYFGPGTRLTVT.

The chain is built from TRBV7-9 and TRBJ1-4, with 10 bases fitting TRBD1. V was pared by 5 bases and J by 11 bases, with 11 bases of the junction left unmatched. CDR1 is SEHNR, CDR2 FQNEAQ, per germline (reference sequence). CDR3 size: 15 residues. CDR3 bases: TGTGCCAGCAGCCAGACAGGACAGGGGGGCGGGAAACTGTTTTTT. Translating gives CASSQTGQGGGKLFF.

The sample holds a few counts of this clone. The chain carries TRBV28 and TRBJ1-5, with a possible D match to TRBD1 (5 bases). CDR1 and CDR2 from the germline V gene are MDHEN and SYDVKM. Deletions cut 6 bases from V and 9 bases from J, with 15 bases between. CDR3 size: 13 residues. CDR3 sequence (DNA): TGTGCCAGCAGCCGGGACCCCATGAGGCCCCAGCATTTT. Translated, it gives CASSRDPMRPQHF.

This clone was detected only a few times. This sequence joins TRBV25-1 and TRBJ1-1; D might be TRBD1 (5 bases). Deletions cut 4 bases from V and 10 bases from J, with 19 bases between. The germline gives CDR1 MGHDK, CDR2 SYGVNS. The CDR3 is made up of 14 amino acids. The CDR3 loop is CASSVSGDRTGAFF. CDR3 bases: TGTGCCAGCAGTGTATCGGGAGACCGTACAGGAGCTTTCTTT.

The J gene is TRBJ1-1, the V gene TRBV7-8, with D hard to call. The CDR3 contains 12 residues. CDR1 is SGHVS and CDR2 is FQNEAQ in the germline V gene. Trimming pared 5 bases from V and 4 bases from J, leaving 8 bases between. CDR3 nucleotides: TGTGCCAGCAGCGTGAGATTCACTGAAGCTTTCTTT. This translates into CASSVRFTEAFF.

The gene calls are TRBV4-2 and TRBJ2-1; 13 bases align to TRBD2. CDR1 is LGHNA and CDR2 is YNFKEQ in the germline V gene. Unmatched junction bases numbered 5, after V lost 4 bases and J lost 5 bases. The CDR3 runs to 16 residues. CDR3 loop: CASSPSGLAGDNEQFF. CDR3 DNA: TGTGCCAGCAGCCCTTCTGGACTAGCGGGGGACAATGAGCAGTTCTTC.

The rearrangement uses TRBV5-1 and TRBJ1-1; D is undetermined. With 0 bases removed from V and 3 bases from J, the gap between germline ends came to 9 bases. CDR3 length equals 14 residues. The germline V gene encodes CDR1 SGHRS and CDR2 YFSETQ. The CDR3 nucleotides read TGCGCCAGCAGCTTGGCCATCGTTCACACTGAAGCTTTCTTT. Translated: CASSLAIVHTEAFF.

This clone was detected a few times. The J gene is TRBJ2-7, the V gene TRBV29-1; no clear D. The V end lost 6 bases, the J end lost 0 bases, and 15 bases lay between the germline ends. CDR1 and CDR2 from the germline V gene are SQVTM and ANQGSEA. CDR3 length: 14 amino acids. Written as DNA, the CDR3 is TGCAGCGTCGTGGTAGACTGGTACTCCTACGAGCAGTACTTC. Its translation is CSVVVDWYSYEQYF.

The genes are TRBV28 and TRBJ1-5; D is unclear. Deletions cut 7 bases from V and 2 bases from J, with 6 bases between. The CDR3 runs to 12 residues. Germline V lookup: CDR1 MDHEN, CDR2 SYDVKM. The CDR3: CASKLGNQPQHF. DNA of the CDR3: TGTGCCAGCAAGTTGGGCAATCAGCCCCAGCATTTT.

The V gene is TRBV11-2, the J gene TRBJ2-1, with 15 bases that match TRBD2. In germline, CDR1 is SGHAT, CDR2 FQNNGV. J lost 9 bases, V lost 2 bases, and 14 bases had no gene match. The CDR3 loop spans 19 amino acids. The CDR3 protein is CASSLFSPRTSGGAIEQFF. The CDR3 DNA reads TGTGCCAGCAGCTTATTCTCTCCCAGGACTAGCGGGGGGGCCATTGAGCAGTTCTTC.